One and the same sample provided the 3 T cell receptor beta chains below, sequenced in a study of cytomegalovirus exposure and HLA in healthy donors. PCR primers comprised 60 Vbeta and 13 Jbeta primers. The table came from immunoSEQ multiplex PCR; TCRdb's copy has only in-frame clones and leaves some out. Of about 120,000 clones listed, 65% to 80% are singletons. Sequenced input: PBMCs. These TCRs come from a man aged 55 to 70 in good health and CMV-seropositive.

The CDR3 reads CASSLYRRTDTQYF. DNA for the CDR3: TGTGCCAGCAGCTTGTACAGGCGCACAGATACGCAGTATTTT. The chain is built from TRBV13 and TRBJ2-3; perhaps TRBD1 as D (5 bases). CDR3 length: 14 residues. Trimming took off 3 bases at V and 1 base at J, with 8 bases between the two ends. In germline, CDR1 is PRHDT, CDR2 FYEKMQ (reference sequence).

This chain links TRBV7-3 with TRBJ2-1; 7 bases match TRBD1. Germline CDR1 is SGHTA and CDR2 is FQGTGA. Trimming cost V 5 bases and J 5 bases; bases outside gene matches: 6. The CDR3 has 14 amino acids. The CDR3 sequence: CASSPRTGHNEQFF. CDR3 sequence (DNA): TGTGCCAGCAGCCCGCGGACAGGCCACAATGAGCAGTTCTTC.

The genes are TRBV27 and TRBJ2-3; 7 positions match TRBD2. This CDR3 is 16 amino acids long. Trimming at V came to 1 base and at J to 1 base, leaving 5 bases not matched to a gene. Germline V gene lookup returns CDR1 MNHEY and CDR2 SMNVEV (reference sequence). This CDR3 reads CASSLLRESGTDTQYF. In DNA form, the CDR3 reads TGTGCCAGCAGTTTATTGCGGGAGTCTGGCACAGATACGCAGTATTTT.